The present TCR beta chain was sequenced within a study of a mutant IDH1 vaccine in newly diagnosed glioma. Using immunoSEQ multiplex PCR, the repertoire was profiled, and TCRdb retains in-frame clones only, with some absent. Of tens of thousands of clones listed, approximately 90% are singletons. The time point denotes: baseline, week 1 (first vaccination visit). Indicated treatment: pre-vaccination baseline after standard-of-care therapy. A remark on this clone: What it binds is unknown.

V gave up 5 bases and J gave up 2 bases; unmatched junction bases: 3. Germline lookup yields CDR1 SGHNT and CDR2 YENEEA. The CDR3 is 16 residues long. Findings of the study overall: The vaccine induced immune responses, and these occurred in about 95% of patients.

This material consisted of PBMCs, taken from a glioma patient treated with radiotherapy, temozolomide or both. The TCR sequence derives from a man in his forties with glioma. J is TRBJ2-1 and V is TRBV11-3; 13 bases map to TRBD2. CDR3 residues: CASSPGTSGTYNEQFF. Written as DNA, the CDR3 is TGTGCCAGCAGCCCCGGGACTAGCGGGACCTACAATGAGCAGTTCTTC.